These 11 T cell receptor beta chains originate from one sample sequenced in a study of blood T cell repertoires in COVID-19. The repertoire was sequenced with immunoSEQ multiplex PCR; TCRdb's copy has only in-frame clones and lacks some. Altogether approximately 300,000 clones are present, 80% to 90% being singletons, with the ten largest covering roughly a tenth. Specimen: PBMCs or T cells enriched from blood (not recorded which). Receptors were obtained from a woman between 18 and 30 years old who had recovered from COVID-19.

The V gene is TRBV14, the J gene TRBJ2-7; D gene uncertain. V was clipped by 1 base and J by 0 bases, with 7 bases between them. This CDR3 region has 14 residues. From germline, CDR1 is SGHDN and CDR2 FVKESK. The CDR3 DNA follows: TGTGCCAGCAGCCAAGTAGCCGGCTCCTACGAGCAGTACTTC. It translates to CASSQVAGSYEQYF.

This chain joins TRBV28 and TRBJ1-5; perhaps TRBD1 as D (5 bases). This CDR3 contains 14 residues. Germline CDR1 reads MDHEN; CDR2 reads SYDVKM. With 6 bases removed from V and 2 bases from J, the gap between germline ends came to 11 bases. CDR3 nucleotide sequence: TGTGCCAGCAGGTGGGGGGGTGGCAATCAGCCCCAGCATTTT. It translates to CASRWGGGNQPQHF.

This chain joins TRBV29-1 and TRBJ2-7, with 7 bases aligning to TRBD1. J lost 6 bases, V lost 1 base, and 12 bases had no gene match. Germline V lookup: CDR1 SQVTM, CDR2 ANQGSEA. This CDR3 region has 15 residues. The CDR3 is CSVEVGDSSSGEQYF. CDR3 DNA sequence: TGCAGCGTTGAAGTGGGGGACAGTTCCTCGGGCGAGCAGTACTTC.

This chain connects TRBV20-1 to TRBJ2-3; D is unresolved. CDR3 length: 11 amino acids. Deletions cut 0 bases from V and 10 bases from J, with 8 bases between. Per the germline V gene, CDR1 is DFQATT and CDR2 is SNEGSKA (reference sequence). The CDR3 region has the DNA TGCAGTGCTAGAGATAAGCATTCGCAGTATTTT. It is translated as CSARDKHSQYF.

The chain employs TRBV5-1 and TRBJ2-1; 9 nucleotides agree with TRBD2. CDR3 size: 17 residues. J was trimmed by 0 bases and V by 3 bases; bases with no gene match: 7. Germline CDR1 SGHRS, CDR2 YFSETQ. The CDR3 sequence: CASSSLRSGSSYNEQFF. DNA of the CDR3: TGCGCCAGCAGCTCACTCCGTAGCGGGAGCTCCTACAATGAGCAGTTCTTC. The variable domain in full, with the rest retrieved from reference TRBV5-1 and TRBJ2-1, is KAGVTQTPRYLIKTRGQQVTLSCSPISGHRSVSWYQQTPGQGLQFLFEYFSETQRNKGNFPGRFSGRQFSNSRSEMNVSTLELGDSALYLCASSSLRSGSSYNEQFFGPGTRLTVL.

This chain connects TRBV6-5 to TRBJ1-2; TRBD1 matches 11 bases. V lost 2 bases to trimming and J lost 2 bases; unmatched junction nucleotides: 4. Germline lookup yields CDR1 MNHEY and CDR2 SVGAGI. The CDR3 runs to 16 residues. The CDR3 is CASSYLGTGGNYGYTF. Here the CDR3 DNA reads TGTGCCAGCAGTTACCTAGGGACAGGGGGAAACTATGGCTACACCTTC.

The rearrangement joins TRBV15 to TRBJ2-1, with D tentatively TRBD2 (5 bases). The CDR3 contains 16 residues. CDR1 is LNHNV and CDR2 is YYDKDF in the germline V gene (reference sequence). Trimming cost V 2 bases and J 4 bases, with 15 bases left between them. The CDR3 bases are TGTGCCACCAGCAGAAGCGTAGACGGGGTGTACAATGAGCAGTTCTTC. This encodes CATSRSVDGVYNEQFF.

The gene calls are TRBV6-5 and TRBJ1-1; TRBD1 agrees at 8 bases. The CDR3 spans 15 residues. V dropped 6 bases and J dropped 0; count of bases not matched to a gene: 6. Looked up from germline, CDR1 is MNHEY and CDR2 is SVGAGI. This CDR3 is CASSDSDRVNTEAFF. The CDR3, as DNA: TGTGCCAGCAGCGACTCGGACAGGGTGAACACTGAAGCTTTCTTT.

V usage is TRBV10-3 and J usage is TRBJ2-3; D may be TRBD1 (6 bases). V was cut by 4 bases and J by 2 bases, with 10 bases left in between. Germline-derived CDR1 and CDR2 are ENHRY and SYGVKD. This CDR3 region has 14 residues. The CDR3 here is CAISVDSLTDTQYF. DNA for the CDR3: TGTGCCATCAGTGTGGACAGCCTCACAGATACGCAGTATTTT.

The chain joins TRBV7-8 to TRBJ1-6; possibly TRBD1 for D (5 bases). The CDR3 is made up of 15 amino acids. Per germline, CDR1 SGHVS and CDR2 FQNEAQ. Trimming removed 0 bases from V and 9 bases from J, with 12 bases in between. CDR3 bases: TGTGCCAGCAGCTTAGCGCAGGGTGCGAGTTCACCCCTCCACTTT. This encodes CASSLAQGASSPLHF. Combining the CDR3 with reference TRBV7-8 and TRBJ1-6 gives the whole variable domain GAGVSQSPRYKVAKRGQDVALRCDPISGHVSLFWYQQALGQGPEFLTYFQNEAQLDKSGLPSDRFFAERPEGSVSTLKIQRTQQEDSAVYLCASSLAQGASSPLHFGNGTRLTVT.

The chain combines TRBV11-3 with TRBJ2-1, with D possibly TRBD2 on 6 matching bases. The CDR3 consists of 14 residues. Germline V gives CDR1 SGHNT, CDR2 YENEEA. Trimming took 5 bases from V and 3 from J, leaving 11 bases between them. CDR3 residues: CASSPQGLYNEQFF. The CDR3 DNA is TGTGCCAGCAGCCCCCAGGGACTCTACAATGAGCAGTTCTTC.